These 9 T cell receptor beta chains were sequenced from one sample in a study of sequential checkpoint blockade in melanoma. Here immunoSEQ multiplex PCR was the method, and the copy in TCRdb shows in-frame clones only, minus some. The sample yields under 14,000 clones, roughly three fifths seen once. Treatment described: randomized to nivolumab then ipilimumab (arm A) or the reverse (arm B). The sequencing used CD8+ T cells sorted from blood (inferred from file names), collected from a patient given nivolumab and ipilimumab in sequence. These receptors originate from a human donor with melanoma.

The J gene is TRBJ2-3, the V gene TRBV10-3, with D maybe TRBD2 (6 bases). V lost 3 bases to trimming and J lost 0 bases, with 10 bases between them. The CDR3 runs 15 residues. Germline lookup yields CDR1 ENHRY and CDR2 SYGVKD. CDR3 amino acids: CAISDPGLSTDTQYF. CDR3 in DNA: TGTGCCATCAGTGACCCGGGACTCAGCACAGATACGCAGTATTTT.

In this sample, this clone turned up a few times. The chain employs TRBV27 and TRBJ1-5; D gene uncertain. V lost 6 bases and J 4 bases, leaving 13 bases between the germline ends. The CDR3 has 14 residues. The germline gives CDR1 MNHEY, CDR2 SMNVEV (reference sequence). CDR3: CASSPAGPNQPQHF. The CDR3 bases are TGTGCCAGCAGCCCGGCGGGTCCTAATCAGCCCCAGCATTTT.

The chain employs TRBV7-2 and TRBJ2-1; 7 bases match TRBD2. This CDR3 is built from 15 residues. With 0 bases clipped from V and 8 bases from J, the junction kept 7 bases outside the gene matches. Germline values: CDR1 SGHTA, CDR2 FQGNSA. In DNA form, the CDR3 reads TGTGCCAGCAGCTTAGCGGGAGGGCCCCTCGATGAGCAGTTCTTC. Translation: CASSLAGGPLDEQFF.

The V call is TRBV27, the J call TRBJ2-5; possibly TRBD2 for D (5 bases). The DNA matches TRBJ2-7 better at its end, which makes the J call doubtful. The CDR3 contains 15 residues. Germline V gene data show CDR1 as MNHEY and CDR2 as SMNVEV (reference sequence). In DNA, the CDR3 is TGTGCCAGCAGTTACGGCCGCGGAGGCCCCTACGAGCAGTACTTC. It yields the protein CASSYGRGGPYEQYF.

This clone has a handful of counts. The genes are TRBV30 and TRBJ2-7; D not certain. V gave up 2 bases and J gave up 1 base, with 3 bases separating them. The germline V gene encodes CDR1 GTSNPN and CDR2 SVGIG (reference sequence). The CDR3 covers 11 residues. In DNA form, the CDR3 reads TGTGCCTGGAGTTATTCCTACGAGCAGTACTTC. Translated: CAWSYSYEQYF.

This sequence joins TRBV28 and TRBJ2-5; 8 nucleotides align to TRBD1. The trim removed 4 bases at V and 2 bases at J, leaving 6 bases unmatched. The CDR3 is 15 amino acids. CDR1 MDHEN and CDR2 SYDVKM come from the germline V gene. This CDR3 is CASSSRGPLQETQYF. CDR3 DNA: TGTGCCAGCAGTTCCAGGGGGCCCCTTCAAGAGACCCAGTACTTC.

This chain joins TRBV7-2 and TRBJ2-1; D might be TRBD1 (7 bases). The CDR3 sequence is 12 residues long. Germline CDR1 SGHTA, CDR2 FQGNSA. V was cut by 2 bases and J by 12 bases, with 11 bases left in between. The CDR3 sequence: CASSLQGGGQFF. CDR3 nucleotides: TGTGCCAGCAGCTTACAGGGGGGAGGGCAGTTCTTC.

This clone was counted between two and nine times. The V and J genes are TRBV30 and TRBJ2-7; 7 bases match TRBD1. V was pared by 6 bases and J by 0 bases, with 8 bases of the junction left unmatched. The CDR3 is made up of 14 amino acids. CDR1 GTSNPN and CDR2 SVGIG come from the germline V gene (reference sequence). The CDR3 bases are TGTGCCTGCCCGACCGGGACAGACTCCTACGAGCAGTACTTC. This translates into CACPTGTDSYEQYF.

V gene TRBV7-9 combines with J gene TRBJ2-7; TRBD1 matches at 12 bases. V lost 4 bases to trimming and J lost 1 base; unmatched junction nucleotides: 14. Germline CDR1 SEHNR, CDR2 FQNEAQ (reference sequence). This CDR3 spans 19 amino acids. CDR3 sequence reads: CASSSAGDRGLPTSYEQYF. The CDR3 region has the DNA TGTGCCAGCAGCTCAGCCGGGGACAGGGGGCTTCCCACTTCCTACGAGCAGTACTTC.